Following are 9 T cell receptor beta chains from one sample sequenced in a study of cytomegalovirus exposure and HLA in healthy donors. Researchers ran the PCR with 60 Vbeta and 13 Jbeta primers. TCRdb's table, derived via immunoSEQ multiplex PCR, lists solely in-frame clones and lacks some. This sample carries roughly 130,000 clones, 60% to 85% of them seen once, and the ten largest clones take around 1.8%. The source material was PBMCs. The receptor source for this set is a woman aged 40-49 years in good health and CMV-seronegative.

The table lists this clone with a few counts. This rearrangement joins TRBV6-5 to TRBJ1-2; maybe TRBD1 (5 bases). CDR3 size: 16 residues. The germline CDR1 and CDR2 sequences are MNHEY and SVGAGI. V lost 0 bases and J lost 4, with 15 bases in between. CDR3 DNA: TGTGCCAGCAGTTACTCGATGGCACAGGATTTCTATGGCTACACCTTC. It translates to CASSYSMAQDFYGYTF.

The chain uses TRBV11-2 and TRBJ1-1; 8 bases line up with TRBD1. The germline V gene has CDR1 SGHAT and CDR2 FQNNGV. Trimming cost V 5 bases and J 6 bases; bases outside gene matches: 5. The length of the CDR3 is 13 residues. The CDR3 loop reads CASSLGTGAEAFF. CDR3 nucleotides: TGTGCCAGCAGCCTGGGGACAGGCGCTGAAGCTTTCTTT.

V and J are TRBV7-9 and TRBJ2-3; maybe TRBD2 (6 bases). The CDR3 totals 15 residues. The germline gives CDR1 SEHNR, CDR2 FQNEAQ (reference sequence). The V gene lost 4 bases and the J gene lost 0 bases, with 11 bases spanning the gap. CDR3 protein: CASSSGTHSTDTQYF. Here the CDR3 DNA reads TGTGCCAGCAGCTCGGGGACTCATAGCACAGATACGCAGTATTTT.

This chain connects TRBV7-9 to TRBJ1-3, with no clear D. Deletions cut 0 bases from V and 8 bases from J, with 8 bases between. This CDR3 is built from 13 residues. Per the germline V gene, CDR1 is SEHNR and CDR2 is FQNEAQ (reference sequence). Here the CDR3 DNA reads TGTGCCAGCAGCTTAGCGGAGGGAGACACCATATATTTT. It yields the protein CASSLAEGDTIYF.

The chain uses TRBV28 and TRBJ2-7; 7 bases are a match to TRBD2. CDR3 length: 13 residues. V lost 7 bases to trimming and J lost 4 bases; unmatched junction nucleotides: 7. CDR1 is MDHEN, CDR2 SYDVKM, per germline. The CDR3 region has the DNA TGTGCCAGCAATACGGGGGGTGGATACGAGCAGTACTTC. The encoded protein is CASNTGGGYEQYF. Based on the CDR3 plus reference TRBV28 and TRBJ2-7, the full variable domain is DVKVTQSSRYLVKRTGEKVFLECVQDMDHENMFWYRQDPGLGLRLIYFSYDVKMKEKGDIPEGYSVSREKKERFSLILESASTNQTSMYLCASNTGGGYEQYFGPGTRLTVT.

The chain is built from TRBV29-1 and TRBJ1-2, with 10 nucleotides matching TRBD1. Losses at the gene ends were 4 bases for V and 4 bases for J; bases not matched to a gene: 9. The CDR3 consists of 15 residues. Germline V CDR1 and CDR2: SQVTM, ANQGSEA. The CDR3 DNA sequence: TGCAGCGTTGCCAGGGGGACAGGGGAACCCTATGGCTACACCTTC. It encodes CSVARGTGEPYGYTF.

This rearrangement joins TRBV29-1 to TRBJ2-7, with TRBD2 matching over 7 bases. V dropped 4 bases and J dropped 4; count of bases not matched to a gene: 13. The CDR3 has 15 amino acids. Looked up from germline, CDR1 is SQVTM and CDR2 is ANQGSEA. The CDR3 DNA reads TGCAGCGTTGGTCGCGCAGCGGGGAGACTGTACGAGCAGTACTTC. Residues: CSVGRAAGRLYEQYF.

The CDR3: CASIRRAGGQQETQYF. In DNA, the CDR3 is TGTGCCAGCATCCGCAGGGCGGGGGGCCAACAAGAGACCCAGTACTTC. This chain joins TRBV2 and TRBJ2-5, with TRBD2 identical over 8 bases. The CDR3 is made up of 16 amino acids. Germline values: CDR1 SNHLY, CDR2 FYNNEI. V gave up 7 bases and J gave up 2 bases; unmatched junction bases: 12.

The CDR3 is CAWSRQNNQPQHF. The DNA for the CDR3 is TGTGCCTGGAGTCGTCAGAACAATCAGCCCCAGCATTTT. The V gene is TRBV30, the J gene TRBJ1-5; D remains unclear. Germline V CDR1 and CDR2: GTSNPN, SVGIG (reference sequence). V was clipped by 2 bases and J by 3 bases, with 8 bases between them. This CDR3 comprises 13 residues.